One sample yielded the 5 T cell receptor beta chains listed below, sequenced in a study of CD8 T cells in ankylosing spondylitis. TCRdb called the 5' RACE reads again in MiXCR, with one record for every CDR3 protein. This sample carries under 300,000 distinct CDR3 sequences, roughly 8.6% of them seen once, and the ten largest clones take under 7.5%. The specimen sequenced was blood, either unsorted or a sorted T cell fraction (not recorded which). The receptor source for this set is a male donor with ankylosing spondylitis or in good health (not recorded which).

This clonotype was seen repeatedly, ten times or more. The chain has TRBV25-1 and TRBJ1-1; TRBD1 is a possible D gene (6 bases). This CDR3 has 14 amino acids. CDR1 is MGHDK and CDR2 is SYGVNS in the germline V gene. Trimming removed 6 bases at V and 5 bases at J, with 16 bases between. CDR3 in amino acids: CASRRGTTGTEAFF. The CDR3 DNA reads as TGTGCCAGCAGGAGGGGGACCACGGGGACTGAAGCTTTCTTT.

Regarding this clonotype: Just one base apart from a much larger clone, this may be a read error. CDR3 region: CNGGRGMDGEQFF. CDR3 coding DNA: TGCAATGGGGGCAGGGGTATGGACGGTGAGCAGTTCTTC. This chain joins TRBV20-1 and TRBJ2-1; D perhaps matches TRBD1 (6 bases). CDR3 length equals 13 residues. The germline gives CDR1 DFQATT, CDR2 SNEGSKA (reference sequence).

This clonotype was seen many times. The rearrangement links TRBV12-3 or TRBV12-4 to TRBJ2-1; a weak D match, TRBD2 (5 bases). The CDR3 is made up of 18 amino acids. The V gene lost 2 bases and the J gene lost 0 bases, with 17 bases spanning the gap. The CDR3 here is CASSLYGNEGFSYNEQFF. In DNA, the CDR3 is TGTGCCAGCAGTTTATACGGTAATGAGGGTTTCTCCTACAATGAGCAGTTCTTC.

This clonotype was counted many times. This rearrangement joins TRBV20-1 to TRBJ2-1; D is uncertain. CDR1 is DFQATT and CDR2 is SNEGSKA in the germline V gene (reference sequence). Trimming left V 5 bases short and J 10 bases short, with 18 bases between. The CDR3 runs to 13 residues. The CDR3 sequence: CSAPAPPRTEQFF. In DNA, the CDR3 is TGCAGTGCTCCAGCCCCCCCGAGAACCGAGCAGTTCTTC.

This clonotype was seen ten or more times. The V call is TRBV20-1, the J call TRBJ1-5, with 7 bases fitting TRBD1. J lost 3 bases, V lost 7 bases, and 12 bases had no gene match. The germline CDR1 and CDR2 sequences are DFQATT and SNEGSKA (reference sequence). This CDR3 has 15 amino acids. Written as DNA, the CDR3 is TGCAGTGTCTCACGGGGGGACAGACCCAATCAGCCCCAGCATTTT. It yields the protein CSVSRGDRPNQPQHF.